This T cell receptor beta chain appears in the sequencing data of a study of blood T cell repertoires in COVID-19. The study drew participants aged about 18 to 95 years from some 23 US areas. Assignments of participants to cohorts depended upon their own reported clinical history. Recovered Cohort 3 donors showed two negative PCRs, clearance, or symptom resolution. Here immunoSEQ multiplex PCR was the method, and the copy in TCRdb shows in-frame clones only, minus some. The sample shows approximately 330,000 clones, roughly 91% of them seen only once. V dropped 5 bases and J dropped 2; count of bases not matched to a gene: 2. CDR3 length: 15 amino acids. Germline V gives CDR1 SEHNR, CDR2 FQNEAQ (reference sequence).

This chain connects TRBV7-9 to TRBJ2-3; 12 bases are a match to TRBD2. This receptor was taken from a woman aged 30 to 39 who had recovered from COVID-19. Sequencing was performed on PBMCs or T cells enriched from blood (not recorded which). The CDR3 reads CASSRTSGTTDTQYF. For the CDR3, the DNA is TGTGCCAGCAGCCGGACTAGCGGGACCACAGATACGCAGTATTTT.